Described below is a single TCR beta chain sequence and its context. Germline loops: CDR1 MDHEN, CDR2 SYDVKM. The CDR3 sequence is 15 residues long. Trimming cost V 1 base and J 7 bases; bases outside gene matches: 9. The record originates from a study of cytomegalovirus exposure and HLA in healthy donors. The PCR was carried out with 60 Vbeta primers and 13 Jbeta primers. Assay used: immunoSEQ multiplex PCR; TCRdb lists only in-frame clones, some missing. Of under 200,000 clones listed, approximately 82% were seen once; the top ten hold about 1.7%. Source material: PBMCs. This sequence was found in a young woman in good health and CMV-seronegative. The chain employs TRBV28 and TRBJ2-7; TRBD1 matches at 8 bases. The CDR3 region is CASSLSGRGLGEQYF. DNA of the CDR3: TGTGCCAGCAGTTTATCGGGCAGGGGGCTTGGGGAGCAGTACTTC.